This T cell receptor beta chain stems from a study of shared clonotypes between healthy human individuals. Study-level background: CD8 memory received one plate per donor, CD8 naive two, CD4 memory three and CD4 naive three.

The table lists this clone with a count of one. What it binds is unknown. V dropped 3 bases and J dropped 8; count of bases not matched to a gene: 10. This CDR3 spans 16 amino acids. Germline CDR1 and CDR2: SGDLS and YYNGEE. Using immunoSEQ multiplex PCR, the repertoire was profiled, and TCRdb retains in-frame clones only, with some absent. This sample yields about 2.3 million clones, of which around 93% are seen a single time; 0.37% belongs to the top ten. The study, taken as a whole, reports: The four-donor shared clonotypes exceeded non-shared clonotypes in generation probability, with non-shared ones scoring lower.

The chain uses TRBV9 and TRBJ2-1; 11 bases are shared with TRBD2. The clonotype was recovered from a man aged 18 to 35 in good health. Some clones in this sample may be carry-over from other donors' samples. Material: naive CD4+ T cells from PBMCs. Sample subset: CD45RA+ positively selected. The CDR3 DNA follows: TGTGCCAGCAGCGCTCCACTAGCGGGAGCGTTAGATGAGCAGTTCTTC. This sequence encodes CASSAPLAGALDEQFF.